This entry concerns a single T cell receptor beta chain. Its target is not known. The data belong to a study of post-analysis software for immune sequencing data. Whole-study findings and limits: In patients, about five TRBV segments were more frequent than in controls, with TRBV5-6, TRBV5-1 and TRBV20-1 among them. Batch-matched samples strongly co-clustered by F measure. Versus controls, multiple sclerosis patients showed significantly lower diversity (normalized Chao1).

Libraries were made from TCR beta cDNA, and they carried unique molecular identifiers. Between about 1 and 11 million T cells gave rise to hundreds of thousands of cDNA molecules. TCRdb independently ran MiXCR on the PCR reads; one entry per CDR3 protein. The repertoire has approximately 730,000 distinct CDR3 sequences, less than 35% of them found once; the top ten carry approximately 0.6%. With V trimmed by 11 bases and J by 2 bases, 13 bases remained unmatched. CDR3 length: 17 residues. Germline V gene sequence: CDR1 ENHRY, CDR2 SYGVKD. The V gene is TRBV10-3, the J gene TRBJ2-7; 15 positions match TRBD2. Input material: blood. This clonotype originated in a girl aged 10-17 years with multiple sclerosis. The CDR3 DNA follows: TGTGCCTCGTTCCCGGGACTAGCGGGAGGAACCCCCTACGAGCAGTACTTC. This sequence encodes CASFPGLAGGTPYEQYF.